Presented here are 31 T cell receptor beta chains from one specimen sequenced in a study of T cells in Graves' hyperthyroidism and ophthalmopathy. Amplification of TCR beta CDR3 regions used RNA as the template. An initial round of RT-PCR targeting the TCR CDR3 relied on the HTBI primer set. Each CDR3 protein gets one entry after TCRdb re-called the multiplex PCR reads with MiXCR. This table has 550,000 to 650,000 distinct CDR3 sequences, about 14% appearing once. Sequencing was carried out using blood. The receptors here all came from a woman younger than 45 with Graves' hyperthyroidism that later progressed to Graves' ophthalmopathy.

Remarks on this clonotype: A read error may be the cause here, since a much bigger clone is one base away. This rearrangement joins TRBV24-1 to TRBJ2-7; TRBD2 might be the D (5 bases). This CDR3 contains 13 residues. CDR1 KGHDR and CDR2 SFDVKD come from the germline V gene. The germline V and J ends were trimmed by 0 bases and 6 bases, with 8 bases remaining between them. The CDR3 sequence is CATSDLPLGEQYF. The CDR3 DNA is TGTGCCACCAGTGATTTGCCACTAGGCGAGCAGTACTTC.

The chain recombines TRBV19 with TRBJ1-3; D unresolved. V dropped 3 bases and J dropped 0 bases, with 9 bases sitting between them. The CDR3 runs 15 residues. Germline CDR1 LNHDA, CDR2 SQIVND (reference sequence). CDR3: CASSIERSSGNTIYF. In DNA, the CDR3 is TGTGCCAGTAGTATCGAGCGGAGCTCTGGAAACACCATATATTTT.

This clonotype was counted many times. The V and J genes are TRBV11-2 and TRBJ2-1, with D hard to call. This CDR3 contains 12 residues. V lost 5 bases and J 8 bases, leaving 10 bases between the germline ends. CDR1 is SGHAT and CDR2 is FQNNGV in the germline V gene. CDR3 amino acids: CASSHISDEQFF. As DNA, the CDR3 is TGTGCCAGCAGCCATATCTCGGATGAGCAGTTCTTC.

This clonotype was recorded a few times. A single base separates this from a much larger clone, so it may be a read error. The CDR3: CASSWTSQETQYF. The DNA for the CDR3 is TGTGCCAGCAGTTGGACCAGCCAAGAGACCCAGTACTTC. V and J are TRBV11-2 and TRBJ2-5; D is ambiguous. V was pared by 6 bases and J by 1 base, with 9 bases between. CDR3 length: 13 amino acids. Germline CDR1 SGHAT, CDR2 FQNNGV.

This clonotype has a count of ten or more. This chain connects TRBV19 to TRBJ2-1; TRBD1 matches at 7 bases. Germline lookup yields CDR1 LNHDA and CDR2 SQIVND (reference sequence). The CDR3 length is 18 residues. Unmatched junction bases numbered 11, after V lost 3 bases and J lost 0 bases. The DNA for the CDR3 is TGTGCCAGTAGTATCCTAAGGGGGCGACGATCCTCCTACAATGAGCAGTTCTTC. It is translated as CASSILRGRRSSYNEQFF.

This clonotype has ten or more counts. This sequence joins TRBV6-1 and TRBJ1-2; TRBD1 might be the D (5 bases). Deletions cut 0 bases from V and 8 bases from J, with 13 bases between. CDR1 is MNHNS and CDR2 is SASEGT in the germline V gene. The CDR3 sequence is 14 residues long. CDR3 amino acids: CASSEATGDWGYTF. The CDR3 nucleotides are TGTGCCAGCAGTGAAGCGACGGGGGACTGGGGCTACACCTTC.

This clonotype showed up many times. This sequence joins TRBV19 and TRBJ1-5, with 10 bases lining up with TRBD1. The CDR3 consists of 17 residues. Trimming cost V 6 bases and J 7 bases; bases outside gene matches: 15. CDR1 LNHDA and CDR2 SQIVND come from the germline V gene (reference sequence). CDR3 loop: CASRTGTGAGVTQPQHF. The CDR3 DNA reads TGTGCCAGTAGGACCGGGACAGGGGCCGGCGTAACCCAGCCCCAGCATTTT.

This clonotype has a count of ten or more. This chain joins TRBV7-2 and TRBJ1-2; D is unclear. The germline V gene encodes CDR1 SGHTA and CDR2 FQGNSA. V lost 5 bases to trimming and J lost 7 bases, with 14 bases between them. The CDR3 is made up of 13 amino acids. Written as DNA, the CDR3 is TGTGCCAGCAGCCCTTACACGGCCCCTGGCTACACCTTC. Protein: CASSPYTAPGYTF.

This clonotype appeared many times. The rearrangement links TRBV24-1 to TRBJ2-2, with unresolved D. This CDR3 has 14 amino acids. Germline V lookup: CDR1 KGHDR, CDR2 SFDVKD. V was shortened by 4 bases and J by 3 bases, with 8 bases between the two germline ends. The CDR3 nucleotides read TGTGCCACCAGTGAGGGGTTCGACACCGGGGAGCTGTTTTTT. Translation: CATSEGFDTGELFF.

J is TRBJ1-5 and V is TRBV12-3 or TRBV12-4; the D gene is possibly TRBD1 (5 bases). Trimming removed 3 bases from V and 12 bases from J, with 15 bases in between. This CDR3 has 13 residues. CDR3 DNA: TGTGCCAGCAGTTTCCGGGGCGGGGAGCTCCAGCATTTT. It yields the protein CASSFRGGELQHF.

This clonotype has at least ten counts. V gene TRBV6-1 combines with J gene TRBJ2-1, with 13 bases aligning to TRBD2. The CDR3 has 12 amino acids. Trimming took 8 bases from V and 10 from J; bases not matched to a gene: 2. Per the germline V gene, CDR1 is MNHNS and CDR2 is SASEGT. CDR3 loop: CASQLAGGEQFF. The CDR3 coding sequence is TGTGCCAGCCAACTAGCGGGAGGGGAGCAGTTCTTC.

CDR3 DNA sequence: TGCGCCAGCAGCCAAGACGCAGAGGGGCAGGTCAATCAGCCCCAGCATTTT. Translation: CASSQDAEGQVNQPQHF. The chain combines TRBV4-1 with TRBJ1-5, with a weak D call TRBD1 (5 bases). The V and J ends lost 0 bases and 3 bases respectively, with 15 bases between them. CDR1 and CDR2 (germline): MGHRA, YSYEKL. This CDR3 has 17 amino acids.

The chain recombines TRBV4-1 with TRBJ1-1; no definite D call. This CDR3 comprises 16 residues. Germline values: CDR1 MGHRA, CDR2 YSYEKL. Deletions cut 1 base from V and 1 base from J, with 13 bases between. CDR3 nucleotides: TGCGCCAGCAGCCAAGTCTCCCCTGTTTCGAACACTGAAGCTTTCTTT. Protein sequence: CASSQVSPVSNTEAFF.

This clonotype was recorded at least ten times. The DNA for the CDR3 is TGCGCCAGCAGTTTTGGTGAGGGACTAGCGGGAGGGCCTGGTGAGCAGTTCTTC. Protein sequence: CASSFGEGLAGGPGEQFF. The chain carries TRBV5-1 and TRBJ2-1, with TRBD2 identical over 16 bases. The CDR3 length is 18 residues. Germline CDR1 is SGHRS and CDR2 is YFSETQ. After removal of 5 bases from V and 9 bases from J, the junction contained 14 bases not matched to a gene.

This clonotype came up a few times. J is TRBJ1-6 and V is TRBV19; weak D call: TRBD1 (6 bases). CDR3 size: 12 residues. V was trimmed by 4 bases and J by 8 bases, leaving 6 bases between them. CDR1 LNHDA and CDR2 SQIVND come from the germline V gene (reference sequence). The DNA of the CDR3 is TGTGCCAGTAGTAACAGGGATTCACCCCTCCACTTT. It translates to CASSNRDSPLHF.

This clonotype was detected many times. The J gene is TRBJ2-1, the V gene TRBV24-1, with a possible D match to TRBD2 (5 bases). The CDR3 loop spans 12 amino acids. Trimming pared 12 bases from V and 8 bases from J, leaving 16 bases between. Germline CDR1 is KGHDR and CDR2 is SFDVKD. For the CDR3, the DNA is TGTGCCTCAACCGGGGTTTCCGATGAGCAGTTCTTC. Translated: CASTGVSDEQFF.

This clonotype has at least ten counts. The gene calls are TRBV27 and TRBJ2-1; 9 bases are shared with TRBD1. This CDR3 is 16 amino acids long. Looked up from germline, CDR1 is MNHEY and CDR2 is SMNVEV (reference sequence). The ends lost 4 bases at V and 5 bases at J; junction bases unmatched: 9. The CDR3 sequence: CASSSFGTGQDNEQFF. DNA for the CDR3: TGTGCCAGCAGTTCATTCGGGACAGGGCAAGACAATGAGCAGTTCTTC.

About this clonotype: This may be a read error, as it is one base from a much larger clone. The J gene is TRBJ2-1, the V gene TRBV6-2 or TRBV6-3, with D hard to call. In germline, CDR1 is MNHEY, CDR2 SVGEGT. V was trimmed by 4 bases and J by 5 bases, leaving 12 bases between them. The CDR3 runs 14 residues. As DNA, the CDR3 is TGTGCCAGCAGTTCGCTCGTGGAGAACAATGAGCAGTTCTTC. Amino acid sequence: CASSSLVENNEQFF.

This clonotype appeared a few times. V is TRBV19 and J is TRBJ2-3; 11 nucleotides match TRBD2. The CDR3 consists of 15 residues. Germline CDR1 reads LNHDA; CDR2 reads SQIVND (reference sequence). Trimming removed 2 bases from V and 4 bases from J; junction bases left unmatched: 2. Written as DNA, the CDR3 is TGTGCCAGTAGTATAACTAGCGGGGGCCCAGATACGCAGTATTTT. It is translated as CASSITSGGPDTQYF.

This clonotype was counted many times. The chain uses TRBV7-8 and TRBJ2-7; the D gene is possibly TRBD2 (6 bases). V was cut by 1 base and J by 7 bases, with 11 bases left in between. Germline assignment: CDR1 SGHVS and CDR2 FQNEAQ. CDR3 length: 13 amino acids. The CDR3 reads CASSLVGGQEQYF. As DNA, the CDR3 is TGTGCCAGCAGCTTAGTCGGGGGTCAAGAGCAGTACTTC.

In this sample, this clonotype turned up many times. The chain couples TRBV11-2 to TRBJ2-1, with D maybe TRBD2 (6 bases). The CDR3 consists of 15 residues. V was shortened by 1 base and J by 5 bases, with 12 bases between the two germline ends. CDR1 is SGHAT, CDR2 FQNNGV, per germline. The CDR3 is CASSLGFSGHNEQFF. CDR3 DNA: TGTGCCAGCAGCTTAGGCTTTAGCGGACACAATGAGCAGTTCTTC.

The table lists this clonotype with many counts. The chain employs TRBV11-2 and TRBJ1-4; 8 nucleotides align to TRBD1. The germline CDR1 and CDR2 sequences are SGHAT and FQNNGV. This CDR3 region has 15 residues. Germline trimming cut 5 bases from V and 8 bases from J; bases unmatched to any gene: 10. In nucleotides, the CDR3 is TGTGCCAGCAGCCCCATCGGGGACAGGAACGAAAAACTGTTTTTT. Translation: CASSPIGDRNEKLFF.

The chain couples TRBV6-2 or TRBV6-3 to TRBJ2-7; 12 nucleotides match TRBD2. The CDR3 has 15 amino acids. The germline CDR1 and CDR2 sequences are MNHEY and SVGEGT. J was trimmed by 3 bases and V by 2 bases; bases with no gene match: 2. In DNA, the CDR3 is TGTGCCAGCAGTTACGCGACTAGCGGGGGCTACGAGCAGTACTTC. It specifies CASSYATSGGYEQYF.

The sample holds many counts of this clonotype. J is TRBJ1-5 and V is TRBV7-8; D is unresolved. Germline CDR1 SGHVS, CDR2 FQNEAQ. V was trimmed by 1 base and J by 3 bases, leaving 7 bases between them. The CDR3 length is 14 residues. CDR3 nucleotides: TGTGCCAGCAGCTTAGTGGGTAACAATCAGCCCCAGCATTTT. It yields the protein CASSLVGNNQPQHF.

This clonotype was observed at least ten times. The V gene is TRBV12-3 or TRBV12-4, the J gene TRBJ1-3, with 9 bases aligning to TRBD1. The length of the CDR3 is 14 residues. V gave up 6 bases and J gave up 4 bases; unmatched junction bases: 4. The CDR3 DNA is TGTGCCAGCAGGAGGGACAGGGTAGGAAACACCATATATTTT. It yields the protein CASRRDRVGNTIYF.

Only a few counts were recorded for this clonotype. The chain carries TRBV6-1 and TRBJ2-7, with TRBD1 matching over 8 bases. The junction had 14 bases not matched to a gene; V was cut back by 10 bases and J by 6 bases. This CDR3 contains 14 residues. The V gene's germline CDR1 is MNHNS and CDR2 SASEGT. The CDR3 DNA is TGTGCCACCCTCCCTGGAGACAGGGGCCGCGAGCAGTACTTC. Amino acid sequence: CATLPGDRGREQYF.

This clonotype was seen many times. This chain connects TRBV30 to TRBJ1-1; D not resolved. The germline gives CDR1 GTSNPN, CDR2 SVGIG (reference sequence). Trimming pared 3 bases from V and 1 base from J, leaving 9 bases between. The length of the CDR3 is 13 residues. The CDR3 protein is CAWSSWGNTEAFF. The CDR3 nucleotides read TGTGCCTGGAGCTCTTGGGGGAACACTGAAGCTTTCTTT.

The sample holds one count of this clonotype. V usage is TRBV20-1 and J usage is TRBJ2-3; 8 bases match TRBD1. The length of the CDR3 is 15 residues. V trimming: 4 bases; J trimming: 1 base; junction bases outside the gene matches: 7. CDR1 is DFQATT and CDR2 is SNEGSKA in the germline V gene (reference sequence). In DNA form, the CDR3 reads TGCAGTGCTATCGCCGGACAGGGAGGCACAGATACGCAGTATTTT. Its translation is CSAIAGQGGTDTQYF.

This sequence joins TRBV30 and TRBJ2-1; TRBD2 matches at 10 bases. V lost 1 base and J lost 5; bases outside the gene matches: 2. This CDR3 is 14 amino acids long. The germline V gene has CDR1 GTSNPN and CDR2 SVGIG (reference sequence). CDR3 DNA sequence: TGTGCCTGGAGTGGCCTAGCGGGGGACAATGAGCAGTTCTTC. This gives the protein CAWSGLAGDNEQFF.

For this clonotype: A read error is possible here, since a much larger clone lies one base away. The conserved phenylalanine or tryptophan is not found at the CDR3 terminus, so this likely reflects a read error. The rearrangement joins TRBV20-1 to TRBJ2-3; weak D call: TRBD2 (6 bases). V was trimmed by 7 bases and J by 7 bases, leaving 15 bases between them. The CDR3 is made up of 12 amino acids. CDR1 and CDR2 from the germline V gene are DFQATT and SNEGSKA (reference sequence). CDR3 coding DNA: TGCAGTGAGTCGGGACTCGAGAATACGCAGTATCTT. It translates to CSESGLENTQYL.

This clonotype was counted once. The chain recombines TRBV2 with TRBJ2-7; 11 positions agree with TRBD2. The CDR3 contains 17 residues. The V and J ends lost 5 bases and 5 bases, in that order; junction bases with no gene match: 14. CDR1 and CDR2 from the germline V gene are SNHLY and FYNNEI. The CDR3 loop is CASSPSGGIQVAHEQYF. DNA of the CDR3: TGTGCCAGCAGTCCTAGCGGGGGGATTCAGGTCGCCCACGAGCAGTACTTC.